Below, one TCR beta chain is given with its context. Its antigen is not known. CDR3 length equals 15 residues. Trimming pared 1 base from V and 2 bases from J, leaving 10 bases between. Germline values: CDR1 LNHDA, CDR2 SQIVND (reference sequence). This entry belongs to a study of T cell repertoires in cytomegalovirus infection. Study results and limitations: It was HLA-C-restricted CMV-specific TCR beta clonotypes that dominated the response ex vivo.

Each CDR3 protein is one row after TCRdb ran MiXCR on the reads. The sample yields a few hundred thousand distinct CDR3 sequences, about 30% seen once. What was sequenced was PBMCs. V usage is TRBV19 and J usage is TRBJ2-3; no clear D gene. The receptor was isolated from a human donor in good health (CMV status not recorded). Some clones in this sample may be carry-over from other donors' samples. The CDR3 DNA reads TGTGCCAGTAGTATAGGTGGCACCTTCACAGATACGCAGTATTTT. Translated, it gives CASSIGGTFTDTQYF.